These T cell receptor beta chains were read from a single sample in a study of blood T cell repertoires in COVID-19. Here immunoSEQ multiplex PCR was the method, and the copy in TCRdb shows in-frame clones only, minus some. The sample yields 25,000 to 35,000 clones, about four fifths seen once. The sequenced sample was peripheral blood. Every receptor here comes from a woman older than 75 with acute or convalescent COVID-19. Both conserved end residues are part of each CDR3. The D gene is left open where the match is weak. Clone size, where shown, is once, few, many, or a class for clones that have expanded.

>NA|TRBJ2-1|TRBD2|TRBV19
TGTGCCAGTAGTTTGGGCCTACCGGGACTATATGGCAATGAGCAGTTCTTC
CASSLGLPGLYGNEQFF
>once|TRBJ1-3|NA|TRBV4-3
TGCGCCAGCAGCCAAGTTGCGGGCGGTGGAAACACCATATATTTT
CASSQVAGGGNTIYF
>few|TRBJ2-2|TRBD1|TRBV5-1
TGCGCCAGCAGCGGGGACAGTAACACCGGGGAGCTGTTTTTT
CASSGDSNTGELFF
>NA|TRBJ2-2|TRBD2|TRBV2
TGTGCCAGCAGTCTCAGCGGGGAAACCACCGGGGAGCTGTTTTTT
CASSLSGETTGELFF
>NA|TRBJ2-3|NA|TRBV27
TGTGCCAGCAGTTTGAGAAGCACAGATACGCAGTATTTT
CASSLRSTDTQYF
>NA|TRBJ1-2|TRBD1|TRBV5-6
TGTGCCAGCAGCTTGGAGGACAGGCGGGCCTATGGCTACACCTTC
CASSLEDRRAYGYTF
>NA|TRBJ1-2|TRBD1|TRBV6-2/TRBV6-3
TGTGCCAGCAGTTACCGGGACAGGGGATATGGCTACACCTTC
CASSYRDRGYGYTF
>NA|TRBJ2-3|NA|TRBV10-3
TGTGCCATCAGTGACATAGATACGCAGTATTTT
CAISDIDTQYF
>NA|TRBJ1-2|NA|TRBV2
TGTGCCAGCCGAGACTTAGTAAACTATGGCTACACCTTC
CASRDLVNYGYTF
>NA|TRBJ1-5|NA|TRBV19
TGTGCCAGTAGTATAGCCCTGACAACGGGGCAGCCCCAGCATTTT
CASSIALTTGQPQHF
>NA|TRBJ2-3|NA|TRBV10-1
TGCGCCAGCAGTGACCGCCGATCCAGGGGGGGCACAGATACGCAGTATTTT
CASSDRRSRGGTDTQYF
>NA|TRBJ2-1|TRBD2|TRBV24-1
TGTGCCACCAGTGATCCGGGGACTAGCGGGGGGTATGAGCAGTTCTTC
CATSDPGTSGGYEQFF
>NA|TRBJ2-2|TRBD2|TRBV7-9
TGTGCCAGCAGCCCGGGGACTAGCGGCGCCACCGGGGAGCTGTTTTTT
CASSPGTSGATGELFF
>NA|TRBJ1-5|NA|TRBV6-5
TGTGCCAGCAGACACAGTTGCAATCAGCCCCAGCATTTT
CASRHSCNQPQHF
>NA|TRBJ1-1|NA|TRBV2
TGTGCCAGCAGTGTCGGGGAGAACACTGAAGCTTTCTTT
CASSVGENTEAFF
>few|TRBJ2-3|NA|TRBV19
TGTGCCAGTAGACCGGGACTCCGCACAGATACGCAGTATTTT
CASRPGLRTDTQYF
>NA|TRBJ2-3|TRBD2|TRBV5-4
TGTGCCAGCAGCCTTAGCGGGAGTTCTGATACGCAGTATTTT
CASSLSGSSDTQYF
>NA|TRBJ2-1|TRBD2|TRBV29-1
TGCAGCGTTTCCCCCGCGACTAGCCCACTTGGCGATGAGCAGTTCTTC
CSVSPATSPLGDEQFF
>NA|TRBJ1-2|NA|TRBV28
TGTGCCAGCAGTTTAAAGAGGGCCGGGGGGGGCTACACCTTC
CASSLKRAGGGYTF
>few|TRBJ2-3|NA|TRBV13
TGTGCCAGCAGCTCACCCCCCCCCAGAACAGATACGCAGTATTTT
CASSSPPPRTDTQYF
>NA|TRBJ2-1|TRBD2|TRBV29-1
TGCAGCGTTGGAGGGAGGGGCCCCAATGAGCAGTTCTTC
CSVGGRGPNEQFF
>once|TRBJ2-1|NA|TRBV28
TGTGCCAGCAGCCCAAATACGCTAGGTTTTGATAGAATCGGGCAGTTCTTC
CASSPNTLGFDRIGQFF
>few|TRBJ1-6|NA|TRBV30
TGTGCCTTGCAGACGGGGCAGGGGCAATCACCCCTCCACTTT
CALQTGQGQSPLHF
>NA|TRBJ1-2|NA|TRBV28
TGTGCCAGCAGACCGACAAAGAGCTATGGCTACACCTTC
CASRPTKSYGYTF
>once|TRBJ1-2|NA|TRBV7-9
TGTGCCAGCAGCCGACCTCCGGAGGGGTCGGGTGGCTACACCTTC
CASSRPPEGSGGYTF
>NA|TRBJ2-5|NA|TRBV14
TGTGCCAGCAGCCAGCTAAGAGGGCAGGGGCAAGAGACCCAGTACTTC
CASSQLRGQGQETQYF
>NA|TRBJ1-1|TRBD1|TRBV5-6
TGTGCCAGCAGCTTGGGACAGGGCCACAGGGCTTTCTTT
CASSLGQGHRAFF
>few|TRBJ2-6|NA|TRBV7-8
TGTGCCGGGAGCGGGTCTGGAAGCAACGTCCTGACTTTC
CAGSGSGSNVLTF
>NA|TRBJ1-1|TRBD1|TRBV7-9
TGTGCCAGCAGCTCCGGACAGGTGAACACTGAAGCTTTCTTT
CASSSGQVNTEAFF
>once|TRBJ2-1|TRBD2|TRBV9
TGTGCCAGCAGCCAAGGTCTAGCGGGGGGGCTCTACAATGAGCAGTTCTTC
CASSQGLAGGLYNEQFF
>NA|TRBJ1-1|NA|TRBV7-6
TGTGCCAGCAGCTTAGGACCGGGAGGGATGAACACTGAAGCTTTCTTT
CASSLGPGGMNTEAFF
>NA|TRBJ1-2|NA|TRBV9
TGTGCCAGCAGCGTAAGCGGGCTCCCTGCCCAAGGCTACACCTTC
CASSVSGLPAQGYTF
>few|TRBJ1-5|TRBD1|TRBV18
TGTGCCAGCTCACTGGGACAGGTCGATAGCAATCAGCCCCAGCATTTT
CASSLGQVDSNQPQHF
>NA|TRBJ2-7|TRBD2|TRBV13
TGTGCCAGCAGCTCTCGGGAGGGGGGACCCCTGGAGCAGTACTTC
CASSSREGGPLEQYF
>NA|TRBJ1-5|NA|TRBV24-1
TGTGCCACCAGTGCAGGGATGGGCAATCAGCCCCAGCATTTT
CATSAGMGNQPQHF
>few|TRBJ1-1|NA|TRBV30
TGTGCCTGGAATCTCGACACTGAAGCTTTCTTT
CAWNLDTEAFF
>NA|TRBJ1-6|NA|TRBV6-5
TGTGCCAGCAGTTATAAGCGGCCCCGGACGGCTTCACCCCTCCACTTT
CASSYKRPRTASPLHF
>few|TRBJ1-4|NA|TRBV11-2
TGTGCCAGCAGCTCCACGACAAGAACTAATGAAAAACTGTTTTTT
CASSSTTRTNEKLFF
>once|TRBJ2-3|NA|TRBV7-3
TGTGCCAGCAGCTTCCGGGGTGTTAGCACAGATACGCAGTATTTT
CASSFRGVSTDTQYF
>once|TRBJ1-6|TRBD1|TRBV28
TGTGCCAGCAGGGGGACAGTTTTTAATTCACCCCTCCACTTT
CASRGTVFNSPLHF
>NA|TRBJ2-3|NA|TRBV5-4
TGTGCCAGCAGTACGAGGAAGGCAGATACGCAGTATTTT
CASSTRKADTQYF
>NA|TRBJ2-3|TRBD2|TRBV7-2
TGTGCCAGCAGGCCCCCGGGACTAGCAACAGATACGCAGTATTTT
CASRPPGLATDTQYF
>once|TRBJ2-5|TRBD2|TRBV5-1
TGCGCCAGCAGCTTGGGGGGAGGGCCGGAAGAGACCCAGTACTTC
CASSLGGGPEETQYF
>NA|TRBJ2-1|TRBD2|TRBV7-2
TGTGCCAGCAGCCACCCGGGACTAGCGGGAGCCGGGGCCTACAATGAGCAGTTCTTC
CASSHPGLAGAGAYNEQFF
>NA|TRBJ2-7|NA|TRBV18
TGTGCCAGCTCACCCAGGGCGCCCTACGAGCAGTACTTC
CASSPRAPYEQYF
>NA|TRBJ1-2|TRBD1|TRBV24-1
TGTGCCACCAGTCAAGGGGGCGGAGGTGGCTACACCTTC
CATSQGGGGGYTF